This T cell receptor beta chain was found in a study of spatial heterogeneity in lung cancer. With 5 bases clipped from V and 0 bases from J, the junction kept 5 bases outside the gene matches. CDR3 length: 16 amino acids. The V gene's germline CDR1 is SQVTM and CDR2 ANQGSEA. This clonotype is classed as medium-sized. Time point meaning: sample taken at primary tumor resection. TCRdb used MiXCR to reprocess the 5' RACE reads, holding one entry per CDR3 protein. Among about 3,000 distinct CDR3 sequences listed, about 3% were seen once. The material was normal lung tissue next to the tumor, obtained at surgery. The chain is built from TRBV29-1 and TRBJ2-6; the match to TRBD1 covers 9 bases. The sequence derives from a male donor with early-stage non-small cell lung cancer. The DNA of the CDR3 is TGCAGCGTTCGAGGACAGGGGAGCTCTGGGGCCAACGTCCTGACTTTC. The encoded protein is CSVRGQGSSGANVLTF. Full variable domain (missing parts from reference TRBV29-1 and TRBJ2-6): SAVISQKPSRDICQRGTSLTIQCQVDSQVTMMFWYRQQPGQSLTLIATANQGSEATYESGFVIDKFPISRPNLTFSTLTVSNMSPEDSSIYLCSVRGQGSSGANVLTFGAGSRLTVL.